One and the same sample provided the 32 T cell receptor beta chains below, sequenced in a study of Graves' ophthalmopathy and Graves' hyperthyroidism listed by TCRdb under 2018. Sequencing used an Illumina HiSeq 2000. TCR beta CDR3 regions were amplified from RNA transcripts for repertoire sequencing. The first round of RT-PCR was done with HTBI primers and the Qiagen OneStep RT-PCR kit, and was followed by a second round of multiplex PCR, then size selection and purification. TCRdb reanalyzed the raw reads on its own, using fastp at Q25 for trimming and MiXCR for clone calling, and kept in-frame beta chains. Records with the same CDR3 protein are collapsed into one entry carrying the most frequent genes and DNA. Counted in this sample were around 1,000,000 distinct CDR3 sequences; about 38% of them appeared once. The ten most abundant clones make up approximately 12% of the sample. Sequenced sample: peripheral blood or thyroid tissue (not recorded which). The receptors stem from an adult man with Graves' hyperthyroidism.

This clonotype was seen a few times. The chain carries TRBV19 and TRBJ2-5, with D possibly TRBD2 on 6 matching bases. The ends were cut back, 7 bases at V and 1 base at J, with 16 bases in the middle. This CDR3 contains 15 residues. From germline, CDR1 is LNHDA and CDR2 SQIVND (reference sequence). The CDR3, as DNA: TGTGCCAGTACCCTCGGGGGAGGTCTCCAAGAGACCCAGTACTTC. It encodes CASTLGGGLQETQYF.

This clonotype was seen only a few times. CDR3 in DNA: TGCGCCAGCAGCCAAGATGGGGTTGCGGGGGGGCCGAAGACCCAGTACTTC. It encodes CASSQDGVAGGPKTQYF. The J gene is TRBJ2-5, the V gene TRBV4-1, with 9 bases matching TRBD2. V lost 0 bases, J lost 6 bases, and 11 bases stayed unmatched. From germline, CDR1 is MGHRA and CDR2 YSYEKL. CDR3 length: 17 residues.

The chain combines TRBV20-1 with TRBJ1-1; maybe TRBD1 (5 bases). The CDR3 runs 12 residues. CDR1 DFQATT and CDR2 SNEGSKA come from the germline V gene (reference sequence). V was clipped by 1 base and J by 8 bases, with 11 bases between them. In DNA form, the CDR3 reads TGCAGTGCTAGAGGCCCCCGGGGGGAAGCTTTCTTT. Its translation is CSARGPRGEAFF.

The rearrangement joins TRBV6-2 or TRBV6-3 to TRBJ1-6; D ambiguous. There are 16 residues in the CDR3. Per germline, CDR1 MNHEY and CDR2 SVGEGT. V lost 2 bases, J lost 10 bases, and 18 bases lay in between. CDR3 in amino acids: CASSYPTGRASSPLHF. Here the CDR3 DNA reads TGTGCCAGCAGTTACCCGACGGGGAGGGCGAGCTCACCCCTCCACTTT.

The CDR3 here is CASSSTAGTSETQYF. The CDR3 DNA follows: TGTGCCAGCAGCTCAACAGCCGGGACTTCGGAGACCCAGTACTTC. V is TRBV7-7 and J is TRBJ2-5; a weak D match, TRBD2 (6 bases). The CDR3 covers 15 residues. Germline V gene data show CDR1 as SSHAT and CDR2 as FNYEAQ (reference sequence). V was shortened by 4 bases and J by 5 bases, with 17 bases between the two germline ends.

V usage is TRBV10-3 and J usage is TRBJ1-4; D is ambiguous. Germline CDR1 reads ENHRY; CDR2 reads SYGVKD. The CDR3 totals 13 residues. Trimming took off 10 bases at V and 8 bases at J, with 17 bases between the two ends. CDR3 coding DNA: TGTGCCACCGCCTGGGAAGGTTACGAAAAACTGTTTTTT. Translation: CATAWEGYEKLFF.

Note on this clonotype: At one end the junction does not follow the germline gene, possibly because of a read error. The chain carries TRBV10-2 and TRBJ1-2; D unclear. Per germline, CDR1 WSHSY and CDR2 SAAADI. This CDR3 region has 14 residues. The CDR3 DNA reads TGCGCCGGCAGTGATGACATGGGCACCTATGGCTACACCTTC. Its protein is CAGSDDMGTYGYTF.

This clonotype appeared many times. In DNA form, the CDR3 reads TGTGCCAGTACAAGTGTCACCGGGGAGCTGTTTTTT. This encodes CASTSVTGELFF. The V call is TRBV19, the J call TRBJ2-2, with no clear D. CDR1 is LNHDA, CDR2 SQIVND, per germline (reference sequence). Trimming removed 7 bases from V and 4 bases from J, with 7 bases in between. The CDR3 consists of 12 residues.

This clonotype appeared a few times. CDR3 sequence (DNA): TGTGCCTGGAGGTCTCAGGCAAGCAATCAGCCCCAGCATTTT. Translating it yields CAWRSQASNQPQHF. This chain joins TRBV30 and TRBJ1-5; D is ambiguous. The germline CDR1 and CDR2 sequences are GTSNPN and SVGIG (reference sequence). This CDR3 has 14 amino acids. The V end lost 3 bases, the J end lost 1 base, and 10 bases lay between the germline ends.

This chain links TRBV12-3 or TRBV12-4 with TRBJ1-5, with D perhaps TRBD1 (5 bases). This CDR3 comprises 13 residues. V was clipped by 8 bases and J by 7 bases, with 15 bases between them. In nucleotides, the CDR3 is TGTGCCAGCGCACAGGAGAGGGGACAGCCCCAGCATTTT. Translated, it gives CASAQERGQPQHF.

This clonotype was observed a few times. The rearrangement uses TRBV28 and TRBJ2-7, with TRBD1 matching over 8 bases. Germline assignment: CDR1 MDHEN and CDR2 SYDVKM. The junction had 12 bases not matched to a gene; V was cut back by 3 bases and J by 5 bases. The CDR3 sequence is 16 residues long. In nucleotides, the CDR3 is TGTGCCAGCAGTTTCCCCCCCACAGGGGGAAGGAACGAGCAGTACTTC. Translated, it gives CASSFPPTGGRNEQYF.

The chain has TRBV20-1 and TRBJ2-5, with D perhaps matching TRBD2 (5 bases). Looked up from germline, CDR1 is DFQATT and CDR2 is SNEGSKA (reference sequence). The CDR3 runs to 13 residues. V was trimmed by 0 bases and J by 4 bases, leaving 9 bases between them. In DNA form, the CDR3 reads TGCAGTGCTAGAGACGTAGCGTCAGAGACCCAGTACTTC. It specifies CSARDVASETQYF.

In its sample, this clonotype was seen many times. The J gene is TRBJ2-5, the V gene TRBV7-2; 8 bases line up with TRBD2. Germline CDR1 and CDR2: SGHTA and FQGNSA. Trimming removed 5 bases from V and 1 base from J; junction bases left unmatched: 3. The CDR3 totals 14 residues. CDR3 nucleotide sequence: TGTGCCAGCAGCCCACTAGCGGTCCAAGAGACCCAGTACTTC. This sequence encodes CASSPLAVQETQYF. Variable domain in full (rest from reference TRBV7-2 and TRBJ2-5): GAGVSQSPSNKVTEKGKDVELRCDPISGHTALYWYRQSLGQGLEFLIYFQGNSAPDKSGLPSDRFSAERTGGSVSTLTIQRTQQEDSAVYLCASSPLAVQETQYFGPGTRLLVL.

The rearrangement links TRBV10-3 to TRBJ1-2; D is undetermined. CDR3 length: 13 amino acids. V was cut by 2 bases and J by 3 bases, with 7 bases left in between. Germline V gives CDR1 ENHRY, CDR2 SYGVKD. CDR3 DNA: TGTGCCATCAGTGAGATCAGAGACTATGGCTACACCTTC. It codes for CAISEIRDYGYTF.

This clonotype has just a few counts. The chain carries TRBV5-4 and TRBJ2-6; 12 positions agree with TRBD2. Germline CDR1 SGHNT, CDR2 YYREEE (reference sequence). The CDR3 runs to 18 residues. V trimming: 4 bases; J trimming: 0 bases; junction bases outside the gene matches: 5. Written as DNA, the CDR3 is TGTGCCAGCAGCCTAGGGACTAGCGGGTTCTCTGGGGCCAACGTCCTGACTTTC. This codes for CASSLGTSGFSGANVLTF. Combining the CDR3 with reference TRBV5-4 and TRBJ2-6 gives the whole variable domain ETGVTQSPTHLIKTRGQQVTLRCSSQSGHNTVSWYQQALGQGPQFIFQYYREEENGRGNFPPRFSGLQFPNYSSELNVNALELDDSALYLCASSLGTSGFSGANVLTFGAGSRLTVL.

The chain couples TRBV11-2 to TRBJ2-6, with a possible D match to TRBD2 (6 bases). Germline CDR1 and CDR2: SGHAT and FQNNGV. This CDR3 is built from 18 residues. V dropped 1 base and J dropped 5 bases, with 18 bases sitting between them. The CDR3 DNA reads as TGTGCCAGCAGCTTAGCAGCGGAGGGGACTTCTTGGGCCAACGTCCTGACTTTC. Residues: CASSLAAEGTSWANVLTF.

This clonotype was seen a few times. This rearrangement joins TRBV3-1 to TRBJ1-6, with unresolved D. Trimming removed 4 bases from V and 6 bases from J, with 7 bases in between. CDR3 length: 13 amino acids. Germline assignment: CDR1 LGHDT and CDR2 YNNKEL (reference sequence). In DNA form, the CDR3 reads TGTGCCAGCAGCCCTACCCTTAATTCACCCCTCCACTTT. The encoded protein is CASSPTLNSPLHF.

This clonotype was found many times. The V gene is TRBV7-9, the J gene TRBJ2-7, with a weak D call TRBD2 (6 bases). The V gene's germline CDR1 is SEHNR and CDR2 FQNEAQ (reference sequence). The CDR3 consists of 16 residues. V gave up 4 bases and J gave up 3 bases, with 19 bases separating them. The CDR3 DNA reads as TGTGCCAGCAGCTCGGGGGTGGCGGGGAAGGGCTACGAGCAGTACTTC. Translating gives CASSSGVAGKGYEQYF.

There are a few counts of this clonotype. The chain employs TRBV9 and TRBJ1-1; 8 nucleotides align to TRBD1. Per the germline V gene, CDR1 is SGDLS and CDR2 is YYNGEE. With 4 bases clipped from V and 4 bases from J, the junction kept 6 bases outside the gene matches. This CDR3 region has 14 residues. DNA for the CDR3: TGTGCCAGCAGCCCGAAAACAGGGGGCACTGAAGCTTTCTTT. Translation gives CASSPKTGGTEAFF.

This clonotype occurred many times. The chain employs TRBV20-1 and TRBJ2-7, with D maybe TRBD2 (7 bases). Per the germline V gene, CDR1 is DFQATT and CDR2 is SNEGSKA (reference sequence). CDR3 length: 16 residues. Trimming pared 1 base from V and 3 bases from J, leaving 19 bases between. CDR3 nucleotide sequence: TGCAGTGCTAGAGGAGGGGGGGACTCCGAAGACTACGAGCAGTACTTC. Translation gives CSARGGGDSEDYEQYF.

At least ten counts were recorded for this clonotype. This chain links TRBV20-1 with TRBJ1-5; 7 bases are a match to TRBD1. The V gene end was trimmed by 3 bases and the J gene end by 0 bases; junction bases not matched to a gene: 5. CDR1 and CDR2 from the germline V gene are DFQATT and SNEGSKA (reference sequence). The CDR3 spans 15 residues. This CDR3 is CSASPGQDSNQPQHF. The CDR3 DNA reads TGCAGTGCTAGTCCCGGACAGGATAGCAATCAGCCCCAGCATTTT.

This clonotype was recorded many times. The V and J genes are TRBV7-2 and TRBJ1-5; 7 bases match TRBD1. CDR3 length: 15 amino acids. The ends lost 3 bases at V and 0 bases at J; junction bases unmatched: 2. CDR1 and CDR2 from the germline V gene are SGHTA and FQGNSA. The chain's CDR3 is CASSFRQGSNQPQHF. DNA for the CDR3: TGTGCCAGCAGCTTTCGACAGGGTAGCAATCAGCCCCAGCATTTT.

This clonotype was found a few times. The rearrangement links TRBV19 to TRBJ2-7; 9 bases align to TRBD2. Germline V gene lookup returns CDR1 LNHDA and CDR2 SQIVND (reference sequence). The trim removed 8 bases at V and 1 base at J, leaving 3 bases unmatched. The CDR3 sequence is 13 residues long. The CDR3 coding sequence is TGTGCCAGTCCGAGCGGGGGGTCCTACGAGCAGTACTTC. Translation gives CASPSGGSYEQYF.

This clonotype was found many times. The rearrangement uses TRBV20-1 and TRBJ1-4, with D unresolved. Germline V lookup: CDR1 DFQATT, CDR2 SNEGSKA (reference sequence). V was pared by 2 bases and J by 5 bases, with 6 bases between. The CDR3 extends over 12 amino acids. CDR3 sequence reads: CSARSLNEKLFF. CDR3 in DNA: TGCAGTGCTAGATCCTTGAATGAAAAACTGTTTTTT.

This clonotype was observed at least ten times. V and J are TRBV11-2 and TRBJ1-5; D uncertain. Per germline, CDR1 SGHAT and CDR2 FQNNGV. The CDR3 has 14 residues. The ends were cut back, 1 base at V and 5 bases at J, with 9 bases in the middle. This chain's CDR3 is CASSLGVGDQPQHF. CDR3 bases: TGTGCCAGCAGCTTAGGTGTCGGGGATCAGCCCCAGCATTTT. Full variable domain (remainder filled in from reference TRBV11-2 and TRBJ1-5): EAGVAQSPRYKIIEKRQSVAFWCNPISGHATLYWYQQILGQGPKLLIQFQNNGVVDDSQLPKDRFSAERLKGVDSTLKIQPAKLEDSAVYLCASSLGVGDQPQHFGDGTRLSIL.

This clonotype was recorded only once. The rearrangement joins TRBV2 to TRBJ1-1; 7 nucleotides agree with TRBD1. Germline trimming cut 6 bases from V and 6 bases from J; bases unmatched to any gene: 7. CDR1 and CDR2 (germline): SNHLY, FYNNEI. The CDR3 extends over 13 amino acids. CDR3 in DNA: TGTGCCAGCAGCCAGGGGGACGGACCTGAAGCTTTCTTT. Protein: CASSQGDGPEAFF. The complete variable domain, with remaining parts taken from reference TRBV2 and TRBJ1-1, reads EPEVTQTPSHQVTQMGQEVILRCVPISNHLYFYWYRQILGQKVEFLVSFYNNEISEKSEIFDDQFSVERPDGSNFTLKIRSTKLEDSAMYFCASSQGDGPEAFFGQGTRLTVV.

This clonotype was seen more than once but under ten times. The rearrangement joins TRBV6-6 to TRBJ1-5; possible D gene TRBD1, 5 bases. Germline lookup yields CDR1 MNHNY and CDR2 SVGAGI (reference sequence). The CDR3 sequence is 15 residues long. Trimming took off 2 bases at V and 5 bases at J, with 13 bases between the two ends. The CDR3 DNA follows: TGTGCCAGCAGTTACGAGGGCAGGGAGCATCAGCCCCAGCATTTT. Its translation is CASSYEGREHQPQHF.

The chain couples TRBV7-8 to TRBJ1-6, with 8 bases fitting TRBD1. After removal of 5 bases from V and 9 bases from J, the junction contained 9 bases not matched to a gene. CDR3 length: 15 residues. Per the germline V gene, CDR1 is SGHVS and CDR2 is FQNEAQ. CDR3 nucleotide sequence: TGTGCCAGCAGCCCGGGACAGGTCGCAGGTTCACCCCTCCACTTT. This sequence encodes CASSPGQVAGSPLHF.

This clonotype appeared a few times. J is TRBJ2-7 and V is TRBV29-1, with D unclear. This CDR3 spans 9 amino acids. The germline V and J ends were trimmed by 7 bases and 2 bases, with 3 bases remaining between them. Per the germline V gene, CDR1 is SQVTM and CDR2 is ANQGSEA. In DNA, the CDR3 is TGCAGCGATACCTACGAGCAGTACTTC. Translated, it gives CSDTYEQYF.

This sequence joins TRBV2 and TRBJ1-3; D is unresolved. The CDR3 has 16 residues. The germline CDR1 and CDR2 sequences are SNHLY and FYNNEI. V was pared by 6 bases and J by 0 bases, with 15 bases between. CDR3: CASSPVFLSSGNTIYF. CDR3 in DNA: TGTGCCAGCAGCCCCGTGTTTCTGAGCTCTGGAAACACCATATATTTT.

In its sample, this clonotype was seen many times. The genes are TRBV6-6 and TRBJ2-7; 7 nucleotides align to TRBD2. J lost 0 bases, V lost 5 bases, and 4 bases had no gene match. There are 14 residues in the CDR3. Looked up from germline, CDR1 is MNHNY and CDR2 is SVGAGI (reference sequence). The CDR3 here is CASSRASGSYEQYF. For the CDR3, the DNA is TGTGCCAGCAGTCGGGCTAGCGGCTCCTACGAGCAGTACTTC.

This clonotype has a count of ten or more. The CDR3 nucleotides are TGTGCCAGCAGCGCATCCGGGACAGGGTATGGCTACACCTTC. It encodes CASSASGTGYGYTF. The rearrangement links TRBV7-9 to TRBJ1-2, with 9 bases lining up with TRBD1. Unmatched junction bases numbered 6, after V lost 5 bases and J lost 5 bases. The CDR3 is 14 amino acids. CDR1 and CDR2 from the germline V gene are SEHNR and FQNEAQ (reference sequence).